A selection of T cell receptor beta chains follows, all from one sample in a study of blood T cell repertoires in COVID-19. Some clones are missing from TCRdb's copy, which holds only in-frame ones; the method was immunoSEQ multiplex PCR. The sample contains approximately 300,000 clones, 89% of which appear only once. Sequencing input: peripheral blood. These receptors all come from a man younger than 35 who had recovered from COVID-19. Both conserved end residues are part of each CDR3. The D gene is left open where the match is weak. Only part of the rows carry a size: once, few, many, or a class if the clone is expanded.

D: -; size: -; J: TRBJ1-1; V: TRBV6-5; DNA: TGTGCCAGCAGTTCCCGGGACATGAACACTGAAGCTTTCTTT; CDR3: CASSSRDMNTEAFF
D: -; size: -; J: TRBJ1-2; V: TRBV3-1/TRBV3-2; DNA: TGTGCCAGCAGGAAGACAGAGTCTAACTATGGCTACACCTTC; CDR3: CASRKTESNYGYTF
D: -; size: -; J: TRBJ1-2; V: TRBV7-9; DNA: TGTGCCAGCAGCCCGACAGGTGGGCTCTATGGCTACACCTTC; CDR3: CASSPTGGLYGYTF
D: -; size: -; J: TRBJ2-1; V: TRBV2; DNA: TGTGCCAGCAGTGGTAGGGGGTACAATGAGCAGTTCTTC; CDR3: CASSGRGYNEQFF
D: -; size: once; J: TRBJ2-3; V: TRBV11-3; DNA: TGTGCCAGCAGCTTAGGGGGCCCGCCAGATACGCAGTATTTT; CDR3: CASSLGGPPDTQYF
D: -; size: -; J: TRBJ1-1; V: TRBV19; DNA: TGTGCCAGTAGTATGCGGGGATATACTGAAGCTTTCTTT; CDR3: CASSMRGYTEAFF
D: -; size: -; J: TRBJ2-7; V: TRBV2; DNA: TGTGCCAGCAGTGAGTCGCAGGAAAACTCCTACGAGCAGTACTTC; CDR3: CASSESQENSYEQYF
D: -; size: -; J: TRBJ1-1; V: TRBV11-1; DNA: TGTGCCAGCAGCTTAGGCGGGGTCATGAACACTGAAGCTTTCTTT; CDR3: CASSLGGVMNTEAFF
D: -; size: -; J: TRBJ2-2; V: TRBV7-2; DNA: TGTGCCAGCAGCTCGGACACCGGGGAGCTGTTTTTT; CDR3: CASSSDTGELFF
D: -; size: -; J: TRBJ2-7; V: TRBV13; DNA: TGTGCCAGCAGCTTCGGGACACCGACCCACGAGCAGTACTTC; CDR3: CASSFGTPTHEQYF
D: -; size: -; J: TRBJ1-2; V: TRBV4-1; DNA: TGCGCCAGCAGCACCGGGACAACAATCCGCTATGGCTACACCTTC; CDR3: CASSTGTTIRYGYTF
D: TRBD2; size: few; J: TRBJ2-2; V: TRBV7-3; DNA: TGTGCCAGCAGCTACGGGACTAGCGGGCCGAACACCGGGGAGCTGTTTTTT; CDR3: CASSYGTSGPNTGELFF
D: -; size: -; J: TRBJ1-5; V: TRBV28; DNA: TGTGCCAGCAGTCCGGGGGGGCGAGATAGCAATCAGCCCCAGCATTTT; CDR3: CASSPGGRDSNQPQHF
D: TRBD1; size: -; J: TRBJ2-7; V: TRBV5-1; DNA: TGCGCCAGCAGCTCGGGACAGCAGGGCCTCTACGAGCAGTACTTC; CDR3: CASSSGQQGLYEQYF
D: -; size: -; J: TRBJ1-2; V: TRBV7-9; DNA: TGTGCCAGCAGCCCCGGTCCCGGGAACTATGGCTACACCTTC; CDR3: CASSPGPGNYGYTF
D: -; size: -; J: TRBJ2-1; V: TRBV24-1; DNA: TGTGCCACCAGCGGGAGCACAGACTCCTACAATGAGCAGTTCTTC; CDR3: CATSGSTDSYNEQFF
D: TRBD1; size: -; J: TRBJ1-5; V: TRBV5-5; DNA: TGTGCCAGCAGCCCAACGGGACAGTATAATCAGCCCCAGCATTTT; CDR3: CASSPTGQYNQPQHF
D: -; size: -; J: TRBJ1-4; V: TRBV3-1/TRBV3-2; DNA: TGTGCCAGCAGCACCTCCTCGGGGGGCACTAATGAAAAACTGTTTTTT; CDR3: CASSTSSGGTNEKLFF
D: TRBD1; size: -; J: TRBJ1-1; V: TRBV2; DNA: TGTGCCAGCGGTGACAGGGGGCAAATGGGGGCTTTCTTT; CDR3: CASGDRGQMGAFF
D: -; size: -; J: TRBJ2-2; V: TRBV9; DNA: TGTGCCAGCAGCGTAGATCCAGGCATTAACACCGGGGAGCTGTTTTTT; CDR3: CASSVDPGINTGELFF
D: -; size: -; J: TRBJ1-1; V: TRBV7-2; DNA: TGTGCCAGCAGCTTAGGTTCGAGAGGCACTGAAGCTTTCTTT; CDR3: CASSLGSRGTEAFF
D: -; size: -; J: TRBJ2-7; V: TRBV27; DNA: TGTGCCAGCAGTTTAGGACAGCCGGGTGGGGGTTACGAGCAGTACTTC; CDR3: CASSLGQPGGGYEQYF
D: -; size: -; J: TRBJ1-5; V: TRBV4-1; DNA: TGCGCCAGCAGCCAAGAGGGGGGAGCCAGCAATCAGCCCCAGCATTTT; CDR3: CASSQEGGASNQPQHF
D: -; size: -; J: TRBJ2-7; V: TRBV7-9; DNA: TGTGCCAGCAGCTCTACCGGGACTCAACACGAGCAGTACTTC; CDR3: CASSSTGTQHEQYF
D: -; size: -; J: TRBJ1-4; V: TRBV2; DNA: TGTGCCAGCAGTGGAGACAGATCATACGCAACTAATGAAAAACTGTTTTTT; CDR3: CASSGDRSYATNEKLFF
D: -; size: few; J: TRBJ1-1; V: TRBV4-2; DNA: TGTGCCAGCAGCCAAGAAGGAGGAAGCATGAACACTGAAGCTTTCTTT; CDR3: CASSQEGGSMNTEAFF
D: -; size: -; J: TRBJ1-5; V: TRBV19; DNA: TGTGCCAGTAGTATAAGGGTGGGGGCATTAGAGCAGCCCCAGCATTTT; CDR3: CASSIRVGALEQPQHF
D: -; size: -; J: TRBJ2-7; V: TRBV19; DNA: TGTGCCAGTAGTACGACCGGGGTTCTGGGAGAGCAGTACTTC; CDR3: CASSTTGVLGEQYF
D: -; size: -; J: TRBJ1-6; V: TRBV6-5; DNA: TGTGCCAGCAGGCTAGACAGGCTATCTAATTCACCCCTCCACTTT; CDR3: CASRLDRLSNSPLHF
D: TRBD1; size: -; J: TRBJ2-3; V: TRBV2; DNA: TGTGCCAGCACCAATGACAGGGCCACAGATACGCAGTATTTT; CDR3: CASTNDRATDTQYF
D: TRBD2; size: -; J: TRBJ2-7; V: TRBV6-2/TRBV6-3; DNA: TGTGCCAGCACCCCATTAGGACTAGCTAATTCACGCGAGCAGTACTTC; CDR3: CASTPLGLANSREQYF
D: TRBD1; size: -; J: TRBJ2-7; V: TRBV29-1; DNA: TGCAGCGTGGGACAGTCCTACGAGCAGTACTTC; CDR3: CSVGQSYEQYF
D: -; size: -; J: TRBJ2-5; V: TRBV6-5; DNA: TGTGCCAGCAGAGGGGGATACGAGACCCAGTACTTC; CDR3: CASRGGYETQYF
D: TRBD1; size: -; J: TRBJ1-5; V: TRBV6-2/TRBV6-3; DNA: TGTGCCAGCAGTTACTTCAATTCCGGACAGGGCGGAAATCAGCCCCAGCATTTT; CDR3: CASSYFNSGQGGNQPQHF
D: -; size: -; J: TRBJ1-1; V: TRBV9; DNA: TGTGCCAGCAGCGTATCGAGGATAGGGAACACTGAAGCTTTCTTT; CDR3: CASSVSRIGNTEAFF
D: -; size: -; J: TRBJ1-2; V: TRBV24-1; DNA: TGTGCCACCAGTGACCACGACAGGCTATATGGCTACACCTTC; CDR3: CATSDHDRLYGYTF
D: TRBD2; size: -; J: TRBJ2-7; V: TRBV18; DNA: TGTGCCAGCAGTAGCGGGGATTCCTACGAGCAGTACTTC; CDR3: CASSSGDSYEQYF
D: -; size: once; J: TRBJ1-2; V: TRBV18; DNA: TGTGCCAGCTCACCAAGCGGGTGGGATGGCTACACCTTC; CDR3: CASSPSGWDGYTF
D: TRBD2; size: -; J: TRBJ2-3; V: TRBV3-1/TRBV3-2; DNA: TGTGCCAGCAGTCGCGGGGGAGATACGCAGTATTTT; CDR3: CASSRGGDTQYF